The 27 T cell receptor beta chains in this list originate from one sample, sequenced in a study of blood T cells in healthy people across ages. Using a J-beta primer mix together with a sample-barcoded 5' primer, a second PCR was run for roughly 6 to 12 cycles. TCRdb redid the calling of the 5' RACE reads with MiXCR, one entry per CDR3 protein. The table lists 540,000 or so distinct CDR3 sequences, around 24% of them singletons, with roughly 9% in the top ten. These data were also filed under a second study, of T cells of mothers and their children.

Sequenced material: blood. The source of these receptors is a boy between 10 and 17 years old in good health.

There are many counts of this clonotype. The CDR3 loop reads CASRSGTGRNTEAFF. The CDR3 bases are TGTGCCAGCAGGTCCGGGACAGGGAGGAACACTGAAGCTTTCTTT. The chain recombines TRBV28 with TRBJ1-1, with 9 bases identical to TRBD1. The CDR3 loop spans 15 amino acids. The germline gives CDR1 MDHEN, CDR2 SYDVKM. The V gene end was trimmed by 6 bases and the J gene end by 1 base; junction bases not matched to a gene: 6.

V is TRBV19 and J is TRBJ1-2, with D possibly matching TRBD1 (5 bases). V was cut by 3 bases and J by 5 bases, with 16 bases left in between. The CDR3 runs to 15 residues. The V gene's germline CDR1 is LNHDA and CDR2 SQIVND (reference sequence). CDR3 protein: CASSIADIDPYGYTF. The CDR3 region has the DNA TGTGCCAGTAGTATTGCGGACATTGACCCATATGGCTACACCTTC.

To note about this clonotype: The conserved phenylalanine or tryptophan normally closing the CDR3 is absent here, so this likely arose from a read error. The CDR3 coding sequence is TGCAGTCCCCGGCCAGAGCCCTACGAGCAGTACCTC. Residues: CSPRPEPYEQYL. The V and J genes are TRBV20-1 and TRBJ2-7; D unclear. V shed 8 bases and J shed 2 bases, with 13 bases lying between them. The CDR3 covers 12 residues. Germline V gene sequence: CDR1 DFQATT, CDR2 SNEGSKA (reference sequence).

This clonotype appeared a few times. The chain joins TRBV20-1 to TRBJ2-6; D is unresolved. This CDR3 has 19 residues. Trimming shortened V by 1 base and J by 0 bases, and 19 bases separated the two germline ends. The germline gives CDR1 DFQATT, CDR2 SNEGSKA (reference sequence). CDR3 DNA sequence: TGCAGTGCTAGAGTTAACGGGCAGTCTCTGGTCTCTGGGGCCAACGTCCTGACTTTC. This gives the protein CSARVNGQSLVSGANVLTF.

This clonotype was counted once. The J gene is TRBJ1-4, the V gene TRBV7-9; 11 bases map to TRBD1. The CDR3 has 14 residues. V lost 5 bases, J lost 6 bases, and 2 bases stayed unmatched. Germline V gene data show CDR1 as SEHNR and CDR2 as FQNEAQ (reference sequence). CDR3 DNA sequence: TGTGCCAGCAGCACGGGACAGGGGGATGAAAAACTGTTTTTT. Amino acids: CASSTGQGDEKLFF.

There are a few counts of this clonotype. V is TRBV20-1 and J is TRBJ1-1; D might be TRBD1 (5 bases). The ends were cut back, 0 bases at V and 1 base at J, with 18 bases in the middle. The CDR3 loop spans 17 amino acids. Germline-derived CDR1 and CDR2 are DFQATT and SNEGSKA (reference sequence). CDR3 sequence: CSARDPGAGRKNTEAFF. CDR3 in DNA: TGCAGTGCTAGAGACCCCGGAGCAGGGCGGAAGAACACTGAAGCTTTCTTT.

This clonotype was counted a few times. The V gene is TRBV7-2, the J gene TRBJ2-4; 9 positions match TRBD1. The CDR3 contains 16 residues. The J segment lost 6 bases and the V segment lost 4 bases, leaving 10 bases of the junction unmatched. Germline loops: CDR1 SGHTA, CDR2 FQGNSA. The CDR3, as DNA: TGTGCCAGCAGCTCACAGGGGGCTCGTGGTGTAAACATTCAGTACTTC. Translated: CASSSQGARGVNIQYF.

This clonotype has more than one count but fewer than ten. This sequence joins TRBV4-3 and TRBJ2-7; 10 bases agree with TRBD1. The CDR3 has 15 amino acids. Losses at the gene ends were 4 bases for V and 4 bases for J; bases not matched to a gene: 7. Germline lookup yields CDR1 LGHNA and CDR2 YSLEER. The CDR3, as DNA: TGCGCCAGCAGCCGGGGGACAGGGGAGCCGTACGAGCAGTACTTC. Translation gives CASSRGTGEPYEQYF.

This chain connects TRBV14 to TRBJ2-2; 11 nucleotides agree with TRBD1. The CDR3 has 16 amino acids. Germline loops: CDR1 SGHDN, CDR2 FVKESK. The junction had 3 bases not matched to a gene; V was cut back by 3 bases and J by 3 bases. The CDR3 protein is CASSHRTGGHTGELFF. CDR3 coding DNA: TGTGCCAGCAGCCACCGGACAGGGGGCCACACCGGGGAGCTGTTTTTT.

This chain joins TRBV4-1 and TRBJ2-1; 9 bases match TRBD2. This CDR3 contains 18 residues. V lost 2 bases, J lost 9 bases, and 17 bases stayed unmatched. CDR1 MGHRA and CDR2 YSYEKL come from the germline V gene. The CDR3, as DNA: TGCGCCAGCAGCCAAAAGAGCCAGCGGGAGGCCCCCGGGGGTGAGCAGTTCTTC. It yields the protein CASSQKSQREAPGGEQFF.

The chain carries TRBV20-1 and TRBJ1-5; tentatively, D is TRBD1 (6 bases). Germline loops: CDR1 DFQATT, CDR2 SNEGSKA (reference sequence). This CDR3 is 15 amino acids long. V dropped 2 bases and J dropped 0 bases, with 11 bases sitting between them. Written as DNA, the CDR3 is TGCAGTGCTAGATCGGGGGCCAATAGCAATCAGCCCCAGCATTTT. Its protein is CSARSGANSNQPQHF.

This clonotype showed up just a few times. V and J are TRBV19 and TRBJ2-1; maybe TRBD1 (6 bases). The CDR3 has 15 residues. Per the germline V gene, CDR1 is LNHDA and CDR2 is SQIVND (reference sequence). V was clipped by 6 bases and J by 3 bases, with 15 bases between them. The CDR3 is CASSVPGVYYNEQFF. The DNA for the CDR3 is TGTGCCAGTAGCGTACCAGGGGTTTACTACAATGAGCAGTTCTTC.

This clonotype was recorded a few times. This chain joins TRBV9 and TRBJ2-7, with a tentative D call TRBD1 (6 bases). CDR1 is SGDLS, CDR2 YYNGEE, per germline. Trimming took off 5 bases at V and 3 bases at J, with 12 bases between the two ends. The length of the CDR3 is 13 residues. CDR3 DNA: TGTGCCAGCAGTGGAGGACAGATCTACGAGCAGTACTTC. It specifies CASSGGQIYEQYF.

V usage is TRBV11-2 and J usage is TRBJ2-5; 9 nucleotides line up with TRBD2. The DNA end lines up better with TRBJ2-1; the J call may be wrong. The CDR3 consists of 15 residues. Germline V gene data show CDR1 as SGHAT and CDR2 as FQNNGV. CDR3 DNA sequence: TGTGCCAGCAGCTTAAGCGGGGGGCTTGGCAATGAGCAGTTCTTC. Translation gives CASSLSGGLGNEQFF.

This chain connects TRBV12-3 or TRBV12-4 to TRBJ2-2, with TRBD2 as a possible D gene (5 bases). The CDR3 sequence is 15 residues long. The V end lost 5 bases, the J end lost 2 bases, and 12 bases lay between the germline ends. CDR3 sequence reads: CASSTEGVNTGELFF. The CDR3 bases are TGTGCCAGCAGTACCGAGGGCGTTAACACCGGGGAGCTGTTTTTT.

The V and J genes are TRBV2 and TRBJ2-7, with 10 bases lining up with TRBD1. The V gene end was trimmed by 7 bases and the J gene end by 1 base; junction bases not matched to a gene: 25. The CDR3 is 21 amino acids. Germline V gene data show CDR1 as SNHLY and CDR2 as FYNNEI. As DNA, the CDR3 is TGTGCCAGCATTGGGACAGGGGTTAAGGAGCGGGAGTTGGTCCTGTCCTACGAGCAGTACTTC. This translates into CASIGTGVKERELVLSYEQYF.

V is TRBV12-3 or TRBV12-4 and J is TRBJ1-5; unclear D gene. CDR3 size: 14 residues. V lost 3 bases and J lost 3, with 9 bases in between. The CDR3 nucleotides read TGTGCCAGCAGTTTTGGCGGGATCAATCAGCCCCAGCATTTT. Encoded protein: CASSFGGINQPQHF.

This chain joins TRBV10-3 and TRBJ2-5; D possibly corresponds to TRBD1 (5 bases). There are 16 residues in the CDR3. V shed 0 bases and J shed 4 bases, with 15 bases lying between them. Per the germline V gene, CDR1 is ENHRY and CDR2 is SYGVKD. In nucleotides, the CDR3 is TGTGCCATCAGTGAGTCATCGGTAGGGGTGGCAGAGACCCAGTACTTC. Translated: CAISESSVGVAETQYF.

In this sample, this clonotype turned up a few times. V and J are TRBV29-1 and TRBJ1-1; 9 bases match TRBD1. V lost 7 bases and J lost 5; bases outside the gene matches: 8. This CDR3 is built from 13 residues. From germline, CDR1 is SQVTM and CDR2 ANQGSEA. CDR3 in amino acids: CSASGQGGTEAFF. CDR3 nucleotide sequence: TGCAGCGCCTCGGGACAGGGAGGTACTGAAGCTTTCTTT.

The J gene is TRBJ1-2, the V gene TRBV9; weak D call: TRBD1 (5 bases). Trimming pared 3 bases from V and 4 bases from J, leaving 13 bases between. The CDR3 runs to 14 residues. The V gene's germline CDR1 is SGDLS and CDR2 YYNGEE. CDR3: CASSGQSLRYGYTF. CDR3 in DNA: TGTGCCAGCAGCGGACAGAGCCTTCGCTATGGCTACACCTTC.

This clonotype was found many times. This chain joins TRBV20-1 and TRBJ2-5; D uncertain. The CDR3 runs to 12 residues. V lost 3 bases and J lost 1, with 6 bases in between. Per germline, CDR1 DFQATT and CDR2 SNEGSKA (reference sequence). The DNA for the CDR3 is TGCAGTGCTAGCCCGGGCCAAGAGACCCAGTACTTC. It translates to CSASPGQETQYF.

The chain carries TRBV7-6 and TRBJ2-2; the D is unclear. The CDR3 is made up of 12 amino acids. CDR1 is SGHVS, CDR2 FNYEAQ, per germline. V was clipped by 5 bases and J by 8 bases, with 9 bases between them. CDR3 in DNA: TGTGCCAGCAGCCCCGATTCGGGGGAGCTGTTTTTT. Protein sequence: CASSPDSGELFF.

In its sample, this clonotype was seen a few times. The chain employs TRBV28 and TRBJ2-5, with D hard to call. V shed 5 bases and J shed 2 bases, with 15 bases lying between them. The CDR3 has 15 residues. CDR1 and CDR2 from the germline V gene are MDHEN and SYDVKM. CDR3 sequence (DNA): TGTGCCAGCAGTCAGAGTAATGCCAGGCAAGAGACCCAGTACTTC. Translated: CASSQSNARQETQYF.

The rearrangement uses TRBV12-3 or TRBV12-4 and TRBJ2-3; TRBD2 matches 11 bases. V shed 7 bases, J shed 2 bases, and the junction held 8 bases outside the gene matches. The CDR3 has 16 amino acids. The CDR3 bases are TGTGCCAGCAATCCTTCTAGCGGGAGGACCACAGATACGCAGTATTTT. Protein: CASNPSSGRTTDTQYF.

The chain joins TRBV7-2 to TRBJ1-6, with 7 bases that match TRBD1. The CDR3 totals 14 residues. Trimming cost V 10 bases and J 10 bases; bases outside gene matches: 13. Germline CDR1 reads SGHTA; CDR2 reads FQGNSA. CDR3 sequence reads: CAIRGRQGVSPLHF. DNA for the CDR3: TGTGCCATAAGGGGCCGGCAGGGGGTCTCACCCCTCCACTTT.

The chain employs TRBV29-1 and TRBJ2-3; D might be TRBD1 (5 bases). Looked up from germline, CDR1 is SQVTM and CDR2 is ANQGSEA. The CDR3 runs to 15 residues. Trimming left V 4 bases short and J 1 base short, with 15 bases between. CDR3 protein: CSVGGTGGRTDTQYF. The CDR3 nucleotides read TGCAGCGTTGGAGGAACAGGCGGTCGCACAGATACGCAGTATTTT.

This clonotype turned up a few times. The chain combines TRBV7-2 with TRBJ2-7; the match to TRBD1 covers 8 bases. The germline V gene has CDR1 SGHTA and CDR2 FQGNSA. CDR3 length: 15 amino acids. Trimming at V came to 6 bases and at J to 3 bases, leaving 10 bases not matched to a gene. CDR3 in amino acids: CASRNEGQGIYEQYF. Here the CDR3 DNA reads TGTGCCAGCAGGAACGAAGGACAGGGAATCTACGAGCAGTACTTC.